The 24 T cell receptor beta chains reported below all come from one sample, sequenced in a study of breast tumors, draining lymph nodes, adjacent tissues. MiXCR, applied by TCRdb to the multiplex PCR reads, yields one record per CDR3 protein. The sample records 150,000 to 250,000 distinct CDR3 sequences, 30% to 40% being singletons. Breast cancer patients provided tissue from their axillary draining lymph nodes. The specimen was axillary lymph node tissue. All receptors come from a female donor with breast cancer. Some clones in this sample may be carry-over from other donors' samples.

With regard to this clonotype: A much larger clone differs by one base, so this may be a read error. In this CDR3 the conserved last residue, phenylalanine or tryptophan, is missing, so a read error is likely. The chain couples TRBV7-9 to TRBJ2-3; 11 positions match TRBD1. Germline CDR1 reads SEHNR; CDR2 reads FQNEAQ (reference sequence). The CDR3 runs 17 residues. CDR3 nucleotides: TGCGCCAGCAGCTTGGGGATCCGGGACAGGGGGAAAGATACGCAGTATCTT. Translated, it gives CASSLGIRDRGKDTQYL.

This clonotype was detected many times. This chain joins TRBV28 and TRBJ1-5, with D uncertain. This CDR3 has 11 residues. The germline V gene has CDR1 MDHEN and CDR2 SYDVKM. Trimming shortened V by 3 bases and J by 7 bases, and 4 bases separated the two germline ends. In DNA form, the CDR3 reads TGTGCCAGCAGTTTGGAACAGCCCCAGCATTTT. Its translation is CASSLEQPQHF.

This clonotype was counted ten times or more. The chain has TRBV6-5 and TRBJ2-7, with D perhaps matching TRBD1 (6 bases). V dropped 3 bases and J dropped 1 base, with 13 bases sitting between them. This CDR3 spans 15 amino acids. Per germline, CDR1 MNHEY and CDR2 SVGAGI. The CDR3 loop reads CASSYHQGSSYEQYF. The CDR3 DNA reads as TGTGCCAGCAGTTATCACCAGGGGTCGTCCTACGAGCAGTACTTC.

This clonotype was seen repeatedly, ten times or more. The CDR3 loop reads CASSLANRDTQYF. The CDR3 DNA is TGTGCCAGCAGCTTAGCAAACCGGGATACGCAGTATTTT. V gene TRBV7-2 combines with J gene TRBJ2-3; no clear D gene. This CDR3 is 13 amino acids long. Between the trimmed V and J ends, which lost 0 bases and 6 bases, there was a span of 7 bases. Germline CDR1 is SGHTA and CDR2 is FQGNSA. Using reference TRBV7-2 and TRBJ2-3 for the parts outside the CDR3, the full variable domain is GAGVSQSPSNKVTEKGKDVELRCDPISGHTALYWYRQSLGQGLEFLIYFQGNSAPDKSGLPSDRFSAERTGGSVSTLTIQRTQQEDSAVYLCASSLANRDTQYFGPGTRLTVL.

The chain is built from TRBV11-2 and TRBJ2-3, with D possibly being TRBD2 (5 bases). Germline CDR1 and CDR2: SGHAT and FQNNGV. Trimming shortened V by 5 bases and J by 8 bases, and 23 bases separated the two germline ends. There are 16 residues in the CDR3. The CDR3 loop is CASSLAPSSPQITQYF. Written as DNA, the CDR3 is TGTGCCAGCAGCCTCGCCCCTAGCTCTCCACAGATTACGCAGTATTTT.

This clonotype occurred many times. The V call is TRBV6-6, the J call TRBJ1-6, with a tentative D call TRBD1 (5 bases). CDR3 length: 14 residues. V was cut by 0 bases and J by 9 bases, with 9 bases left in between. Germline V gene lookup returns CDR1 MNHNY and CDR2 SVGAGI (reference sequence). In nucleotides, the CDR3 is TGTGCCAGCAGTTACTCGTCCGGGGGTTCACCCCTCCACTTT. Its protein is CASSYSSGGSPLHF.

This clonotype was seen many times. This chain links TRBV4-2 with TRBJ2-7; TRBD2 matches at 8 bases. The CDR3 has 16 amino acids. V lost 1 base and J lost 1; bases outside the gene matches: 6. The germline CDR1 and CDR2 sequences are LGHNA and YNFKEQ. CDR3 residues: CASSQAWSGGSYEQYF. In DNA, the CDR3 is TGTGCCAGCAGCCAAGCGTGGAGCGGGGGTTCCTACGAGCAGTACTTC.

In the case of this clonotype: A single base separates this from a much larger clone, so it may be a read error. In this CDR3 the conserved last residue, phenylalanine or tryptophan, is missing, so a read error is likely. This chain joins TRBV19 and TRBJ1-5; TRBD1 matches at 11 bases. CDR3 size: 16 residues. Germline loops: CDR1 LNHDA, CDR2 SQIVND (reference sequence). V lost 5 bases to trimming and J lost 6 bases; unmatched junction nucleotides: 9. The CDR3 DNA reads TGTGCCAGTAGTCTGGGACAGGGGGGTTGGGGTCAGCCCCAGCATTCT. Translation gives CASSLGQGGWGQPQHS.

The CDR3 nucleotides are TGTGCCACCAGTGATCTCCGGGACTTATCCTACGAGCAGTACTTC. Translated: CATSDLRDLSYEQYF. V usage is TRBV24-1 and J usage is TRBJ2-7; D is possibly TRBD2 (6 bases). Germline CDR1 reads KGHDR; CDR2 reads SFDVKD. With 3 bases removed from V and 1 base from J, the gap between germline ends came to 12 bases. This CDR3 spans 15 amino acids.

This clonotype was observed a handful of times. The rearrangement joins TRBV5-1 to TRBJ2-4, with 11 positions matching TRBD1. V was clipped by 2 bases and J by 3 bases; unmatched bases: 7. Germline V lookup: CDR1 SGHRS, CDR2 YFSETQ. There are 17 residues in the CDR3. CDR3 amino acids: CASSLFAGTGGKNIQYF. The CDR3 DNA reads TGCGCCAGCAGCTTATTCGCCGGGACAGGGGGCAAAAACATTCAGTACTTC.

This clonotype was seen repeatedly, ten times or more. The CDR3 reads CASRGQGASTGELFF. The CDR3 nucleotides are TGTGCCAGCCGAGGACAGGGGGCGTCGACCGGGGAGCTGTTTTTT. The J gene is TRBJ2-2, the V gene TRBV6-5, with 11 bases aligning to TRBD1. Germline V gene sequence: CDR1 MNHEY, CDR2 SVGAGI. The CDR3 runs 15 residues. V shed 8 bases, J shed 5 bases, and the junction held 7 bases outside the gene matches.

V gene TRBV29-1 combines with J gene TRBJ2-1, with 10 positions matching TRBD1. There are 13 residues in the CDR3. The V segment lost 4 bases and the J segment 8 bases; nucleotides outside the gene matches: 5. Germline CDR1 is SQVTM and CDR2 is ANQGSEA. The CDR3 spells CSVVGTGEDEQFF. The CDR3 coding sequence is TGCAGCGTTGTGGGGACAGGGGAGGATGAGCAGTTCTTC.

CDR3 protein: CASTGEDTNTEAFF. The DNA for the CDR3 is TGTGCCAGTACAGGAGAGGACACGAACACTGAAGCTTTCTTT. The chain joins TRBV19 to TRBJ1-1; D is possibly TRBD1 (5 bases). The CDR3 is 14 amino acids. Trimming removed 7 bases at V and 1 base at J, with 13 bases between. Germline V gene data show CDR1 as LNHDA and CDR2 as SQIVND (reference sequence).

Worth noting for this clonotype: Mismatch with germline at one junction end may stem from a read error. V is TRBV9 and J is TRBJ2-3, with 12 bases lining up with TRBD2. The CDR3 runs to 16 residues. The germline V gene encodes CDR1 SGDLS and CDR2 YYNGEE. This CDR3 is CAGSPRLAGVLDTQYF. The CDR3 bases are TGTGCCGGCAGCCCTCGACTAGCGGGAGTGTTAGATACGCAGTATTTT.

The sample holds many counts of this clonotype. The chain combines TRBV20-1 with TRBJ2-7, with a weak D call TRBD1 (5 bases). The CDR3 length is 14 residues. V lost 2 bases to trimming and J lost 3 bases, with 14 bases between them. Germline V gene lookup returns CDR1 DFQATT and CDR2 SNEGSKA (reference sequence). Here the CDR3 DNA reads TGCAGTGCTAGAATCAGGGTTGCCAGCTACGAGCAGTACTTC. It encodes CSARIRVASYEQYF.

This clonotype has ten or more counts. The gene calls are TRBV7-2 and TRBJ2-5; possible D gene TRBD1, 6 bases. The CDR3 runs 14 residues. Germline V gives CDR1 SGHTA, CDR2 FQGNSA. Trimming cost V 2 bases and J 5 bases, with 12 bases left between them. The CDR3, as DNA: TGTGCCAGCAGCTTAAAAACAGGGTCGGAGACCCAGTACTTC. Protein product: CASSLKTGSETQYF.

This clonotype was counted at least ten times. This chain links TRBV7-9 with TRBJ2-5; D is unclear. The germline CDR1 and CDR2 sequences are SEHNR and FQNEAQ (reference sequence). The CDR3 length is 12 residues. V gave up 2 bases and J gave up 4 bases, with 5 bases separating them. Here the CDR3 DNA reads TGTGCCAGCAGCTTAACAGTAGAGACCCAGTACTTC. This translates into CASSLTVETQYF.

This clonotype was recorded many times. The chain links TRBV2 to TRBJ2-1, with D unresolved. The CDR3 runs 14 residues. Between the trimmed V and J ends, which lost 7 bases and 6 bases, there was a span of 16 bases. CDR1 is SNHLY, CDR2 FYNNEI, per germline. The DNA of the CDR3 is TGTGCCAGCACTCTAGACACAGACACCAATGAGCAGTTCTTC. Translation: CASTLDTDTNEQFF.

This clonotype was seen more than once but under ten times. A read error is possible here, since a much larger clone lies one base away. This sequence joins TRBV20-1 and TRBJ2-5; 11 bases fit TRBD2. CDR3 size: 16 residues. CDR1 and CDR2 (germline): DFQATT, SNEGSKA (reference sequence). The V gene end was trimmed by 2 bases and the J gene end by 1 base; junction bases not matched to a gene: 6. The CDR3 nucleotides read TGCAGTGCTAGACTAGCGGGGGGCGGTACCCAAGAGACCCAGTACTTC. Protein: CSARLAGGGTQETQYF.

This clonotype was seen ten or more times. The gene calls are TRBV7-3 and TRBJ2-7, with D hard to call. The germline CDR1 and CDR2 sequences are SGHTA and FQGTGA. This CDR3 is built from 15 residues. The V end was cut by 5 bases, the J end by 2 bases, with 16 bases between. The DNA for the CDR3 is TGTGCCAGCAGCGGCCGAGGAGCTGGCACCTACGAGCAGTACTTC. This gives the protein CASSGRGAGTYEQYF. The entire variable domain, with the rest obtained from reference TRBV7-3 and TRBJ2-7, is as follows: GAGVSQTPSNKVTEKGKYVELRCDPISGHTALYWYRQSLGQGPEFLIYFQGTGAADDSGLPNDRFFAVRPEGSVSTLKIQRTERGDSAVYLCASSGRGAGTYEQYFGPGTRLTVT.

This clonotype was detected ten times or more. V gene TRBV5-1 combines with J gene TRBJ2-1; 11 bases are shared with TRBD2. CDR3 size: 15 residues. The trim removed 4 bases at V and 5 bases at J, leaving 5 bases unmatched. Germline V CDR1 and CDR2: SGHRS, YFSETQ. CDR3 coding DNA: TGCGCCAGCAGCGCTTCTAGCGGGGGGCACAATGAGCAGTTCTTC. It translates to CASSASSGGHNEQFF.

This clonotype was observed at least ten times. In DNA form, the CDR3 reads TGTGCCAGCAGCCAAGGGACTAGCGAATCTAGCACAGATACGCAGTATTTT. Translating it yields CASSQGTSESSTDTQYF. The chain employs TRBV7-3 and TRBJ2-3, with TRBD2 matching over 10 bases. The junction had 8 bases not matched to a gene; V was cut back by 5 bases and J by 0 bases. Germline CDR1 SGHTA, CDR2 FQGTGA. This CDR3 is built from 17 residues.

About this clonotype itself: A much bigger clone sits one base away, suggesting this may be a read error. The V and J genes are TRBV20-1 and TRBJ1-2; 9 bases line up with TRBD1. CDR1 is DFQATT and CDR2 is SNEGSKA in the germline V gene (reference sequence). This CDR3 contains 13 residues. The ends lost 5 bases at V and 10 bases at J; junction bases unmatched: 11. The CDR3 region has the DNA TGCAGTGCTCGCTCCGGGACAGGGAGTGCCTACACCTTC. Encoded protein: CSARSGTGSAYTF.

This clonotype was counted many times. This chain links TRBV20-1 with TRBJ2-1; D might be TRBD1 or TRBD2, each matching 5 bases. This CDR3 is built from 14 residues. V lost 3 bases, J lost 2 bases, and 11 bases lay in between. CDR1 is DFQATT and CDR2 is SNEGSKA in the germline V gene (reference sequence). CDR3 region: CSASWGSPYNEQFF. The CDR3 nucleotides read TGCAGTGCTAGTTGGGGGAGCCCCTACAATGAGCAGTTCTTC.